The 32 T cell receptor beta chains in this list originate from one sample, sequenced in a study. TCRdb re-called the 5' RACE reads with MiXCR, one entry per CDR3 protein. The data hold approximately 60,000 distinct CDR3 sequences, with under 25% observed a single time. The specimen sequenced was memory CD4+ T cells sorted from a lymph node. Subset described: memory CD4+ T cells, CD4+CD45RO+CD25-. These receptors all come from a female donor with breast cancer.

This clonotype occurred a few times. This chain joins TRBV29-1 and TRBJ2-1; D call uncertain. Germline-derived CDR1 and CDR2 are SQVTM and ANQGSEA. The CDR3 has 10 amino acids. The ends were cut back, 5 bases at V and 3 bases at J, with 2 bases in the middle. This chain's CDR3 is CSVYYNEQFF. The DNA of the CDR3 is TGCAGCGTTTACTACAATGAGCAGTTCTTC.

This clonotype was counted between two and nine times. The chain carries TRBV7-2 and TRBJ1-6, with D maybe TRBD1 (5 bases). Germline CDR1 is SGHTA and CDR2 is FQGNSA. V was cut by 4 bases and J by 9 bases, with 16 bases left in between. This CDR3 has 15 amino acids. The CDR3 DNA is TGTGCCAGCAGCTATTCTAATGGGGCGCCTTCACCCCTCCACTTT. It specifies CASSYSNGAPSPLHF.

The chain has TRBV7-2 and TRBJ2-1; 8 nucleotides align to TRBD2. The CDR3 is made up of 13 amino acids. After removal of 2 bases from V and 10 bases from J, the junction contained 4 bases not matched to a gene. CDR1 is SGHTA and CDR2 is FQGNSA in the germline V gene. The CDR3 DNA is TGTGCCAGCAGCTTACCTAGCGGGTTCGAGCAGTTCTTC. Translated: CASSLPSGFEQFF.

The J gene is TRBJ2-3, the V gene TRBV27; no clear D gene. The CDR3 covers 13 residues. Germline loops: CDR1 MNHEY, CDR2 SMNVEV (reference sequence). V dropped 7 bases and J dropped 0 bases, with 8 bases sitting between them. The CDR3 protein is CASKARSTDTQYF. In DNA form, the CDR3 reads TGTGCCAGCAAGGCCCGGAGCACAGATACGCAGTATTTT.

This clonotype is a singleton in its sample. No conserved phenylalanine or tryptophan ends this CDR3, so it is likely a read error. The V call is TRBV28, the J call TRBJ1-1; D remains unclear. The CDR3 contains 14 residues. V lost 4 bases, J lost 6 bases, and 15 bases lay in between. Germline assignment: CDR1 MDHEN and CDR2 SYDVKM. The CDR3 DNA sequence: TGTGCCAGCAGTTCCCATTACGGGCGGCCTGAAGCTTTCGTT. Its protein is CASSSHYGRPEAFV.

For this clonotype: This could be a read error, since a much larger clone is one nucleotide away. The chain couples TRBV5-1 to TRBJ1-2; the match to TRBD1 covers 9 bases. V shed 3 bases and J 14 bases; nucleotides not matched to a gene: 14. The CDR3 has 14 residues. Germline values: CDR1 SGHRS, CDR2 YFSETQ. The CDR3 loop reads CASSWVSGQGPETF. CDR3 nucleotides: TGCGCCAGCAGCTGGGTGTCGGGACAGGGTCCGGAGACCTTC.

This clonotype was recorded a few times. The chain couples TRBV11-2 to TRBJ2-7; D call uncertain. The CDR3 runs to 13 residues. The V gene lost 7 bases and the J gene lost 6 bases, with 16 bases spanning the gap. Germline CDR1 reads SGHAT; CDR2 reads FQNNGV. CDR3 residues: CASTTSQSREQYF. The CDR3 nucleotides are TGTGCCAGCACCACATCACAGTCTCGCGAGCAGTACTTC.

This clonotype was detected ten times or more. The V gene is TRBV5-1, the J gene TRBJ2-7; D is unclear. V shed 2 bases and J shed 6 bases, with 9 bases lying between them. CDR3 length equals 12 residues. CDR1 SGHRS and CDR2 YFSETQ come from the germline V gene. The CDR3 sequence is CASSFDFLEQYF. Here the CDR3 DNA reads TGCGCCAGCAGCTTTGACTTCCTCGAGCAGTACTTC.

This clonotype was picked up many times. The rearrangement joins TRBV20-1 to TRBJ2-2; TRBD2 agrees at 10 bases. The CDR3 has 16 residues. Germline lookup yields CDR1 DFQATT and CDR2 SNEGSKA (reference sequence). V gave up 0 bases and J gave up 8 bases; unmatched junction bases: 9. The CDR3 loop is CSAREGSGRAAGELFF. The CDR3 DNA reads as TGCAGTGCTAGAGAAGGCAGCGGGAGGGCCGCGGGGGAGCTGTTTTTT.

Of note for this clonotype: Since a much larger clone is just one base distant, this may be a read error. V and J are TRBV20-1 and TRBJ2-7; 7 nucleotides align to TRBD1. CDR1 and CDR2 from the germline V gene are DFQATT and SNEGSKA (reference sequence). The trim removed 4 bases at V and 3 bases at J, leaving 6 bases unmatched. The CDR3 is 13 amino acids. CDR3 sequence: CSAIWDSGYEQYF. The CDR3 DNA reads as TGCAGTGCTATCTGGGACAGCGGCTACGAGCAGTACTTC.

V gene TRBV7-3 combines with J gene TRBJ1-2, with D uncertain. V lost 1 base and J 5 bases, leaving 14 bases between the germline ends. The CDR3 covers 15 residues. The V gene's germline CDR1 is SGHTA and CDR2 FQGTGA. This CDR3 reads CASSLRTVEIYGYTF. The CDR3, as DNA: TGTGCCAGCAGCTTAAGAACGGTGGAGATATATGGCTACACCTTC.

This clonotype was seen once. A read error may account for a junction end that differs from germline. The CDR3 DNA sequence: TGCGCCAGCAGCCCACAGGGGAGCTCCTACGAGCAGAACTTC. It codes for CASSPQGSSYEQNF. V and J are TRBV4-1 and TRBJ2-7; TRBD1 matches 7 bases. Germline V lookup: CDR1 MGHRA, CDR2 YSYEKL. This CDR3 is built from 14 residues.

There are a few counts of this clonotype. The chain links TRBV20-1 to TRBJ2-1; D perhaps matches TRBD2 (5 bases). Trimming stripped 6 bases from V and 8 bases from J, with 23 bases between. CDR3 size: 15 residues. Germline V gene data show CDR1 as DFQATT and CDR2 as SNEGSKA (reference sequence). Here the CDR3 DNA reads TGCAGTGCCCTCAGCGGCTCCCAAATCGGGGATGAGCAGTTCTTC. It encodes CSALSGSQIGDEQFF.

In this sample, this clonotype turned up a few times. The rearrangement uses TRBV6-6 and TRBJ1-2; D is uncertain. In germline, CDR1 is MNHNY, CDR2 SVGAGI (reference sequence). This CDR3 comprises 10 residues. V lost 0 bases and J lost 8, with 1 base in between. The CDR3 spells CASSYSGYTF. In DNA, the CDR3 is TGTGCCAGCAGTTACTCGGGCTACACCTTC.

With respect to this clonotype: Germline and junction disagree at one end, which may indicate a read error. The chain uses TRBV29-1 and TRBJ1-4; no clear D. CDR1 and CDR2 from the germline V gene are SQVTM and ANQGSEA. The CDR3 contains 13 residues. The CDR3 reads CSVGEYRDEKPFF. CDR3 nucleotides: TGCAGCGTTGGAGAGTACAGAGATGAAAAACCGTTTTTT. Based on the CDR3 plus reference TRBV29-1 and TRBJ1-4, the full variable domain is SAVISQKPSRDICQRGTSLTIQCQVDSQVTMMFWYRQQPGQSLTLIATANQGSEATYESGFVIDKFPISRPNLTFSTLTVSNMSPEDSSIYLCSVGEYRDEKPFFGSGTQLSVL.

As for this clonotype: Because it lacks the conserved phenylalanine or tryptophan at the end, this CDR3 is likely a read error. The chain links TRBV6-2 or TRBV6-3 to TRBJ2-5, with D unresolved. The CDR3 has 13 residues. The V and J ends lost 7 bases and 5 bases respectively, with 14 bases between them. The V gene's germline CDR1 is MNHEY and CDR2 SVGEGT. The CDR3 here is CASKAPDGETQYS. In DNA form, the CDR3 reads TGTGCCAGCAAGGCCCCAGACGGGGAGACCCAGTACTCC.

This clonotype was detected only once. This may be a read error: a much more frequent sequence differs by one nucleotide. This chain links TRBV7-9 with TRBJ2-1; the D is unclear. There are 12 residues in the CDR3. The V end lost 1 base, the J end lost 6 bases, and 4 bases lay between the germline ends. CDR1 is SEHNR and CDR2 is FQNEAQ in the germline V gene (reference sequence). This CDR3 reads CASSLELNEQFF. CDR3 DNA: TGTGCCAGCAGCTTAGAGCTCAATGAGCAGTTCTTC. Using reference TRBV7-9 and TRBJ2-1 for the parts outside the CDR3, the full variable domain is DTGVSQNPRHKITKRGQNVTFRCDPISEHNRLYWYRQTLGQGPEFLTYFQNEAQLEKSRLLSDRFSAERPKGSFSTLEIQRTEQGDSAMYLCASSLELNEQFFGPGTRLTVL.

This clonotype occurred many times. The genes are TRBV20-1 and TRBJ2-3, with 10 bases that match TRBD2. From germline, CDR1 is DFQATT and CDR2 SNEGSKA (reference sequence). The V segment lost 5 bases and the J segment 4 bases; nucleotides outside the gene matches: 6. The CDR3 spans 14 residues. This chain's CDR3 is CSAGAAGGPDTQYF. The CDR3 bases are TGCAGTGCTGGCGCAGCGGGGGGGCCAGATACGCAGTATTTT.

The rearrangement uses TRBV28 and TRBJ2-7, with D perhaps TRBD1 (6 bases). V lost 8 bases and J 1 base, leaving 15 bases between the germline ends. This CDR3 is 14 amino acids long. From germline, CDR1 is MDHEN and CDR2 SYDVKM. The CDR3 loop reads CASQGTLGSYEQYF. The CDR3 DNA sequence: TGTGCCAGCCAGGGGACACTTGGATCCTACGAGCAGTACTTC.

Sample share makes this clonotype medium-sized (0.01 to 0.1%). The CDR3 region is CASRGGLAGHEQFF. CDR3 coding DNA: TGTGCCAGCAGGGGGGGACTAGCCGGCCATGAGCAGTTCTTC. This sequence joins TRBV6-1 and TRBJ2-1, with 9 bases aligning to TRBD2. The length of the CDR3 is 14 residues. Germline lookup yields CDR1 MNHNS and CDR2 SASEGT. V lost 6 bases to trimming and J lost 8 bases; unmatched junction nucleotides: 8.

This chain joins TRBV4-1 and TRBJ2-5; TRBD1 is a possible D gene (5 bases). The CDR3 has 16 residues. The V gene lost 5 bases and the J gene lost 7 bases, with 23 bases spanning the gap. Germline V lookup: CDR1 MGHRA, CDR2 YSYEKL. The CDR3 loop reads CASSRNQRTPRGTQYF. The CDR3, as DNA: TGCGCCAGCAGCAGGAACCAACGGACGCCAAGGGGGACCCAGTACTTC.

This clonotype was detected a few times. The chain has TRBV7-2 and TRBJ1-2, with 11 bases lining up with TRBD1. Germline values: CDR1 SGHTA, CDR2 FQGNSA. The junction had 7 bases not matched to a gene; V was cut back by 5 bases and J by 5 bases. CDR3 length equals 15 residues. The CDR3 here is CASSPSGTGGYGYTF. In DNA, the CDR3 is TGTGCCAGCAGCCCCTCGGGGACAGGGGGTTATGGCTACACCTTC.

In its sample, this clonotype was seen a few times. The rearrangement uses TRBV7-9 and TRBJ1-2; D gene unclear. The CDR3 has 13 residues. Germline CDR1 reads SEHNR; CDR2 reads FQNEAQ (reference sequence). V was clipped by 2 bases and J by 3 bases, with 7 bases between them. The CDR3 bases are TGTGCCAGCAGCTTACCGGCGGACTATGGCTACACCTTC. Protein sequence: CASSLPADYGYTF.

This chain uses TRBV5-1 with TRBJ2-3; the match to TRBD2 covers 13 bases. Trimming at V came to 3 bases and at J to 3 bases, leaving 4 bases not matched to a gene. This CDR3 region has 16 residues. Germline loops: CDR1 SGHRS, CDR2 YFSETQ. CDR3 in amino acids: CASSSGLAGATDTQYF. The CDR3 DNA is TGCGCCAGCAGCTCCGGACTAGCGGGAGCTACAGATACGCAGTATTTT.

The chain's CDR3 is CASSFERPAGNEQFF. In nucleotides, the CDR3 is TGTGCCAGCAGTTTCGAGCGTCCAGCGGGTAATGAGCAGTTCTTC. The chain carries TRBV28 and TRBJ2-1; perhaps TRBD2 as D (6 bases). Germline values: CDR1 MDHEN, CDR2 SYDVKM. This CDR3 has 15 residues. Between the trimmed V and J ends, which lost 3 bases and 7 bases, there was a span of 16 bases. The full variable domain, its missing parts supplied by reference TRBV28 and TRBJ2-1, is DVKVTQSSRYLVKRTGEKVFLECVQDMDHENMFWYRQDPGLGLRLIYFSYDVKMKEKGDIPEGYSVSREKKERFSLILESASTNQTSMYLCASSFERPAGNEQFFGPGTRLTVL.

V is TRBV6-1 and J is TRBJ2-7, with 11 bases that match TRBD1. After removal of 2 bases from V and 5 bases from J, the junction contained 5 bases not matched to a gene. The CDR3 consists of 15 residues. Looked up from germline, CDR1 is MNHNS and CDR2 is SASEGT. Here the CDR3 DNA reads TGTGCCAGCAGTGAACGGGGGGACAGGGGGGACGAGCAGTACTTC. This encodes CASSERGDRGDEQYF.

In this sample, this clonotype turned up a few times. The chain has TRBV7-2 and TRBJ2-7, with TRBD1 identical over 8 bases. The CDR3 loop spans 12 amino acids. Trimming took 9 bases from V and 6 from J; bases not matched to a gene: 7. CDR1 SGHTA and CDR2 FQGNSA come from the germline V gene. CDR3 residues: CASGQGMGEQYF. In DNA, the CDR3 is TGTGCCAGTGGACAGGGAATGGGCGAGCAGTACTTC.

This rearrangement joins TRBV7-3 to TRBJ2-3; 10 bases agree with TRBD2. J was trimmed by 3 bases and V by 5 bases; bases with no gene match: 8. This CDR3 is 16 amino acids long. Germline CDR1 is SGHTA and CDR2 is FQGTGA. The CDR3 is CASSPLAGAGTDTQYF. CDR3 nucleotide sequence: TGTGCCAGCAGCCCTCTAGCGGGAGCAGGGACAGATACGCAGTATTTT.

This clonotype was seen a handful of times. One end of the junction is discordant with germline, which a read error may explain. The rearrangement uses TRBV6-5 and TRBJ1-2; 7 positions match TRBD1. Germline V gives CDR1 MNHEY, CDR2 SVGAGI. The CDR3 contains 12 residues. DNA of the CDR3: TGTGCCAGCAGTCTACAGGGGTACGGCTACGCCTTC. This translates into CASSLQGYGYAF.

This clonotype was counted a few times. V gene TRBV5-6 combines with J gene TRBJ1-1; D is ambiguous. CDR3 size: 14 residues. The V and J ends lost 5 bases and 1 base respectively, with 12 bases between them. Germline-derived CDR1 and CDR2 are SGHDT and YYEEEE. The CDR3 DNA is TGTGCCAGCAGTTCTGCTGACGGGAACACTGAAGCTTTCTTT. The encoded protein is CASSSADGNTEAFF.

The chain is built from TRBV5-6 and TRBJ2-7; perhaps TRBD2 as D (5 bases). The CDR3 length is 15 residues. Germline V gene lookup returns CDR1 SGHDT and CDR2 YYEEEE. The V end was cut by 1 base, the J end by 2 bases, with 13 bases between. The CDR3 is CASSLFGEFAYEQYF. CDR3 nucleotides: TGTGCCAGCAGCTTGTTTGGGGAGTTCGCCTACGAGCAGTACTTC.

V is TRBV5-1 and J is TRBJ1-1; 8 bases match TRBD1. V trimming: 4 bases; J trimming: 1 base; junction bases outside the gene matches: 3. The germline V gene has CDR1 SGHRS and CDR2 YFSETQ. The CDR3 contains 14 residues. CDR3 DNA: TGCGCCAGCAGCGGAGGGACAGGGAACACTGAAGCTTTCTTT. Protein: CASSGGTGNTEAFF. The full variable domain, completed using reference TRBV5-1 and TRBJ1-1, is KAGVTQTPRYLIKTRGQQVTLSCSPISGHRSVSWYQQTPGQGLQFLFEYFSETQRNKGNFPGRFSGRQFSNSRSEMNVSTLELGDSALYLCASSGGTGNTEAFFGQGTRLTVV.